Presented here are 2 T cell receptor beta chains from one specimen sequenced in a study of immune evolution from preneoplasia to lung adenocarcinoma. Libraries were prepared by immunoSEQ multiplex PCR; TCRdb keeps only in-frame clonotypes and omits some of them. The sample has under 45,000 clones; roughly four fifths are singletons. The sample consisted of FFPE invasive lung adenocarcinoma tissue. The receptors were sampled from a person between 60 and 69 years old with lung adenocarcinoma.

This sequence joins TRBV29-1 and TRBJ1-3; D perhaps matches TRBD1 (5 bases). The CDR3 covers 14 residues. From germline, CDR1 is SQVTM and CDR2 ANQGSEA. CDR3 in DNA: TGCAGTCCTTATGGTCAGGGCTCTGGAAACACCATATATTTT. This gives the protein CSPYGQGSGNTIYF.

This clone was seen only a few times. J is TRBJ2-3 and V is TRBV5-1; a weak D match, TRBD2 (5 bases). The V gene's germline CDR1 is SGHRS and CDR2 YFSETQ. This CDR3 comprises 14 residues. The germline V and J ends were trimmed by 4 bases and 8 bases, with 17 bases remaining between them. The CDR3 is CASSAGPAAGTQYF. The CDR3 nucleotides read TGCGCCAGCAGCGCCGGCCCGGCGGCGGGTACGCAGTATTTT.